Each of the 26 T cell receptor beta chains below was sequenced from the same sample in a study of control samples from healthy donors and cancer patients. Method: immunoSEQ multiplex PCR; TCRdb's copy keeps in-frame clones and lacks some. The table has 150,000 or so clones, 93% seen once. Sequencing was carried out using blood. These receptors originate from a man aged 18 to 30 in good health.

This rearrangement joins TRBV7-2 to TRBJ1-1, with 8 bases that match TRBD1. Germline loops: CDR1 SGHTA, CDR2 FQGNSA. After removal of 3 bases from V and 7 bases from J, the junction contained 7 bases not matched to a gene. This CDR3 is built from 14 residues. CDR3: CASSFGDRINEAFF. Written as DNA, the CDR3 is TGTGCCAGCAGCTTCGGGGACAGGATAAATGAAGCTTTCTTT.

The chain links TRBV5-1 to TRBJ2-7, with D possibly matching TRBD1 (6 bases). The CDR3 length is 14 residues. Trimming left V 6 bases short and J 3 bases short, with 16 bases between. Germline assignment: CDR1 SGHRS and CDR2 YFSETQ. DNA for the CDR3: TGCGCCAGCACCTCAGGGGATGGGGACTACGAGCAGTACTTC. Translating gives CASTSGDGDYEQYF.

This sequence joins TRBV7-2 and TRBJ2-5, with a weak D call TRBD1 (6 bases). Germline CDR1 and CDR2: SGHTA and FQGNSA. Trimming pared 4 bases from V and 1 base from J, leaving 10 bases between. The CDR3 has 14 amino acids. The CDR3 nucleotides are TGTGCCAGCAGCTCCCGACAGGCCCAAGAGACCCAGTACTTC. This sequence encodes CASSSRQAQETQYF.

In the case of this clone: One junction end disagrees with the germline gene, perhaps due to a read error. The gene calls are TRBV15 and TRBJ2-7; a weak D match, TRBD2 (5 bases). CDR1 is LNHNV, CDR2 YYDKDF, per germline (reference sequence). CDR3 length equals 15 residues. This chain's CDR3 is CATSRDEGASYEQYF. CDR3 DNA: TGTGCCACCAGCCGAGACGAGGGAGCTTCCTACGAGCAGTACTTC. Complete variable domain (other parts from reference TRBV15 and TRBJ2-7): DAMVIQNPRYQVTQFGKPVTLSCSQTLNHNVMYWYQQKSSQAPKLLFHYYDKDFNNEADTPDNFQSRRPNTSFCFLDIRSPGLGDTAMYLCATSRDEGASYEQYFGPGTRLTVT.

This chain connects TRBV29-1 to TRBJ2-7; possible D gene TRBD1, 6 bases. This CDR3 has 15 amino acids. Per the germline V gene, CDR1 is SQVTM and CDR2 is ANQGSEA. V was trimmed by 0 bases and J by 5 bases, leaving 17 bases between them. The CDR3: CSVEDGRTGSHEQYF. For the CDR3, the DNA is TGCAGCGTTGAAGATGGGCGCACAGGGTCCCACGAGCAGTACTTC.

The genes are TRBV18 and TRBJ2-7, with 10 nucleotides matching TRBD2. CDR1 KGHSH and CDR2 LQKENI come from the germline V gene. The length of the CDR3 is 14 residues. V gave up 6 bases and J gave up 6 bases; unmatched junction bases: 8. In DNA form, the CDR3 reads TGTGCCAGCTCCCCAGCGGGAGGGCCTCGCGAGCAGTACTTC. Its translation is CASSPAGGPREQYF.

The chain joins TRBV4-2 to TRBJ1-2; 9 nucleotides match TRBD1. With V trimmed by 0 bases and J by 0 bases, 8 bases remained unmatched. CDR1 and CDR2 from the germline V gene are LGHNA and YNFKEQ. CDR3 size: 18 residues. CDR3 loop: CASSQDANRGPSNYGYTF. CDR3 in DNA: TGTGCCAGCAGCCAAGATGCTAACAGGGGGCCATCTAACTATGGCTACACCTTC.

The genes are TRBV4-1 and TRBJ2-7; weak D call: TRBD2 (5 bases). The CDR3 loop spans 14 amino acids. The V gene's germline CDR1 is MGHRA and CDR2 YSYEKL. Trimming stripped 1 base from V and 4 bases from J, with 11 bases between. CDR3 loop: CASSQVLGVYEQYF. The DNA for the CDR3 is TGCGCCAGCAGCCAAGTACTAGGAGTGTACGAGCAGTACTTC.

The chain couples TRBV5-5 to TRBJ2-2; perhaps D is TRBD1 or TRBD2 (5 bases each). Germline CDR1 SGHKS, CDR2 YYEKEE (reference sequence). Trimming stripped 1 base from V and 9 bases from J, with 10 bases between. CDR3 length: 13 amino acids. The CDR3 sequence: CASSLSGDRELFF. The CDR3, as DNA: TGTGCCAGCAGCTTGAGTGGGGACCGGGAGCTGTTTTTT.

In DNA form, the CDR3 reads TGTGCCAGCAGTTTTATTCAGGGCCACACTGAAGCTTTCTTT. Translation gives CASSFIQGHTEAFF. V gene TRBV28 combines with J gene TRBJ1-1, with D perhaps matching TRBD1 (5 bases). The CDR3 runs 14 residues. Germline CDR1 MDHEN, CDR2 SYDVKM. The V gene lost 3 bases and the J gene lost 3 bases, with 11 bases spanning the gap.

DNA of the CDR3: TGTGCCAGCAGCTCCGGAGCAAACGATAACTATGGCTACACCTTC. Translating gives CASSSGANDNYGYTF. The chain links TRBV7-8 to TRBJ1-2; unclear D gene. Germline loops: CDR1 SGHVS, CDR2 FQNEAQ. Trimming left V 4 bases short and J 1 base short, with 13 bases between. The CDR3 length is 15 residues.

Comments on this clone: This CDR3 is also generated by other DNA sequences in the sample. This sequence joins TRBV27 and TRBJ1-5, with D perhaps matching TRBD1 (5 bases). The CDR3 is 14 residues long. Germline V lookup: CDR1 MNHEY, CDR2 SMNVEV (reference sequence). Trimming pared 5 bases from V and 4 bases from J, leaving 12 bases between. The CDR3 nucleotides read TGTGCCAGCAGTCCAAGGGGCCTAAATCAGCCCCAGCATTTT. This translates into CASSPRGLNQPQHF.

The CDR3, as DNA: TGTGCCAGCAGCCCGGACAGGGTAGATACGCAGTATTTT. Protein: CASSPDRVDTQYF. This chain joins TRBV14 and TRBJ2-3; 8 bases fit TRBD1. There are 13 residues in the CDR3. Trimming removed 4 bases from V and 5 bases from J; junction bases left unmatched: 2. Germline V gene lookup returns CDR1 SGHDN and CDR2 FVKESK.

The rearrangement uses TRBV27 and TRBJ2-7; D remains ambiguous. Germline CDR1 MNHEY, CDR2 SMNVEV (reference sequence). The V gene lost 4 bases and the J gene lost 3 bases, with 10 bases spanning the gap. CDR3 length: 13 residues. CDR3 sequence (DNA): TGTGCCAGCAGTTCGGGCTTATTCTACGAGCAGTACTTC. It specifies CASSSGLFYEQYF.

CDR3 nucleotide sequence: TGTGCCACCCACGCCACCAGGGACACGAACACTGAAGCTTTCTTT. Translated: CATHATRDTNTEAFF. The chain combines TRBV6-8 with TRBJ1-1; tentative D call: TRBD1 (6 bases). Trimming cost V 10 bases and J 1 base, with 19 bases left between them. Per germline, CDR1 MNHGY and CDR2 SAAAGT. The CDR3 spans 15 residues.

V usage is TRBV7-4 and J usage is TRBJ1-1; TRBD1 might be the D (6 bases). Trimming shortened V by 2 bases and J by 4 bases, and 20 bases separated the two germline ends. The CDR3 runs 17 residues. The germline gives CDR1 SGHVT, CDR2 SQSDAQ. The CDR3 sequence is CASSLRESQGRGTEAFF. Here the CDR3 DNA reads TGTGCCAGCAGCTTAAGGGAATCACAGGGACGGGGCACTGAAGCTTTCTTT.

CDR3 in DNA: TGTGCCAGTCAGGGGACGGACAGCTCCTATAATTCACCCCTCCACTTT. Amino acid sequence: CASQGTDSSYNSPLHF. The rearrangement joins TRBV19 to TRBJ1-6; D might be TRBD1 (6 bases). The germline gives CDR1 LNHDA, CDR2 SQIVND (reference sequence). The V and J ends lost 8 bases and 0 bases respectively, with 14 bases between them. The CDR3 consists of 16 residues.

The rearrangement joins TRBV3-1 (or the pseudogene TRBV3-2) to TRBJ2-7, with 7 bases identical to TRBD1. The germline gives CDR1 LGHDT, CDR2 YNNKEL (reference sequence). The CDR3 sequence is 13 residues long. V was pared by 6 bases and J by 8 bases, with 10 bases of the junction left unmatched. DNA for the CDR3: TGTGCCAGCAGGGTTGCGACAGGGTCCAAGCAGTACTTC. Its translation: CASRVATGSKQYF.

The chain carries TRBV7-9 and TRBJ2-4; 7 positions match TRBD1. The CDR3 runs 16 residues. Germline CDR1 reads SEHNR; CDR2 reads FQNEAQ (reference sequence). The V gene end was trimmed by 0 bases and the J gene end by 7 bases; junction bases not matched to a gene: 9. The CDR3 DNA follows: TGTGCCAGCAGCTTAGCAACAGGGGTGAGGGGGAACATTCAGTACTTC. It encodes CASSLATGVRGNIQYF.

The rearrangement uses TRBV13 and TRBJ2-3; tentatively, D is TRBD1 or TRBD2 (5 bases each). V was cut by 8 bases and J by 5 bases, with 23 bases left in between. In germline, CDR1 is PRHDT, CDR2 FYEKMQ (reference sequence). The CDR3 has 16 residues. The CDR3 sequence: CASSGTEGRSRDTQYF. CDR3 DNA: TGTGCCAGCTCAGGAACCGAGGGACGGAGTAGAGATACGCAGTATTTT.

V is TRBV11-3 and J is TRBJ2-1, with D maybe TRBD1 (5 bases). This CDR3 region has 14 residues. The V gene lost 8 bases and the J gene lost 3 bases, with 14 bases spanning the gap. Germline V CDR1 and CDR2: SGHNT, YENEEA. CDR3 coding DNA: TGTGCCAGCTCCCAGGGATCGCACTACAATGAGCAGTTCTTC. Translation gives CASSQGSHYNEQFF.

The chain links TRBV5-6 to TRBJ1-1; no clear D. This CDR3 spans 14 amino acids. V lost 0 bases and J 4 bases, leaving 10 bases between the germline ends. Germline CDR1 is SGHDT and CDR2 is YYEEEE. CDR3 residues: CASSLVPGSTEAFF. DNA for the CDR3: TGTGCCAGCAGCTTGGTCCCGGGTAGCACTGAAGCTTTCTTT.

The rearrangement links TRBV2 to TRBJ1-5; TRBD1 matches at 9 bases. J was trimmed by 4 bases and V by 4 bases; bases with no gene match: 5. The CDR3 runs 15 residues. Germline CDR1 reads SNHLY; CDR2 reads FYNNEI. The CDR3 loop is CASSVRGQGNQPQHF. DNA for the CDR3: TGTGCCAGCAGTGTTCGGGGACAGGGAAATCAGCCCCAGCATTTT. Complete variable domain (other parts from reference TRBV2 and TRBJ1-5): EPEVTQTPSHQVTQMGQEVILRCVPISNHLYFYWYRQILGQKVEFLVSFYNNEISEKSEIFDDQFSVERPDGSNFTLKIRSTKLEDSAMYFCASSVRGQGNQPQHFGDGTRLSIL.

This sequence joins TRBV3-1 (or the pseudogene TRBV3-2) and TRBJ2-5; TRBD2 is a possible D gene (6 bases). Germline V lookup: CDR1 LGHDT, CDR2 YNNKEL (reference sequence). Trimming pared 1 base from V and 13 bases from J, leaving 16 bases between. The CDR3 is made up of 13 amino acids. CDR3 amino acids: CASSQVSGEFTYF. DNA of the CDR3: TGTGCCAGCAGCCAAGTCTCGGGGGAGTTCACGTACTTC.

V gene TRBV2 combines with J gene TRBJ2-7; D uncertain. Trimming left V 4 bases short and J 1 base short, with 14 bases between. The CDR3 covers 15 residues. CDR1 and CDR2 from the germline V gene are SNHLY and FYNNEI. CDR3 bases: TGTGCCAGCAGTGTTGTGCAGACTTATTCCTACGAGCAGTACTTC. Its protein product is CASSVVQTYSYEQYF. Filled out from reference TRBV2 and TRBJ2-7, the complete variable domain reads EPEVTQTPSHQVTQMGQEVILRCVPISNHLYFYWYRQILGQKVEFLVSFYNNEISEKSEIFDDQFSVERPDGSNFTLKIRSTKLEDSAMYFCASSVVQTYSYEQYFGPGTRLTVT.

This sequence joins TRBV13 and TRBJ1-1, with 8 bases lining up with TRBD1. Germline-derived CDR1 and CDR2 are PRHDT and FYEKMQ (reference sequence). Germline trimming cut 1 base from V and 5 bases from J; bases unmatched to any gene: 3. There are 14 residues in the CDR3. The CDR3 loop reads CASSLVTGGTEAFF. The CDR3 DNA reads TGTGCCAGCAGCTTAGTTACAGGGGGGACTGAAGCTTTCTTT.